This TCR beta chain was captured by sequencing in a study of cytomegalovirus exposure and HLA in healthy donors. Notes on the study in general: Accurate HLA-A and HLA-B prediction from TCR beta sequences was reported for most subjects. In an earlier analysis, in about 530 donors, most V segments appeared productive either ~87% or ~30% of the time.

Worth noting for this clone: The antigen remains unidentified.

Looked up from germline, CDR1 is MNHEY and CDR2 is SMNVEV (reference sequence). After removal of 3 bases from V and 5 bases from J, the junction contained 6 bases not matched to a gene. There are 14 residues in the CDR3. A multiplex PCR was run with 60 Vbeta primers and 13 Jbeta primers. Sequenced by immunoSEQ multiplex PCR; TCRdb stores in-frame clones only, minus some. The sample consists of around 100,000 clones, about 83% of them appearing once. The chain recombines TRBV27 with TRBJ2-7; 8 positions agree with TRBD1. Sequenced material: PBMCs. This TCR was recovered from a female donor in good health and CMV-seropositive. CDR3 coding DNA: TGTGCCAGCAGTTTGTCCGGGACAGGCGACGAGCAGTACTTC. Residues: CASSLSGTGDEQYF.